This is a list of T cell receptor beta chains from one sample in a study of T cells after yellow fever vaccination. From the 5' RACE reads, TCRdb called clonotypes with MiXCR, one entry per CDR3 protein. Of some 150,000 distinct CDR3 sequences in the sample, approximately 9.7% were seen once. The sample here was CD8+ T cells sorted from PBMCs, taken 45 days after the yellow fever booster vaccination. The receptors derive from a man aged 18-30 years who received the YFV17D yellow fever vaccine. The CDR3 runs from the conserved cysteine through the conserved F or W. The D gene is left open where the match is weak. The listing skips clone size in some rows; elsewhere it reads once, few, many or a size class.

j_call: TRBJ2-7
v_call: TRBV6-2/TRBV6-3
clone_size: .
d_call: .
cdr3_aa: CASSYLQGGFYEQYF
cdr3_nt: TGTGCCAGCAGTTACTTACAGGGCGGATTCTACGAGCAGTACTTC

j_call: TRBJ2-2
v_call: TRBV19
clone_size: few
d_call: TRBD1
cdr3_aa: CASSIRDRGGELFF
cdr3_nt: TGTGCCAGTAGTATACGGGACAGGGGAGGGGAGCTGTTTTTT

j_call: TRBJ2-7
v_call: TRBV6-2/TRBV6-3
clone_size: few
d_call: .
cdr3_aa: CASRYDGPYEQYF
cdr3_nt: TGTGCCAGCAGGTACGACGGACCCTACGAGCAGTACTTC

j_call: TRBJ2-5
v_call: TRBV14
clone_size: few
d_call: .
cdr3_aa: CASSPNWYEEETQYF
cdr3_nt: TGTGCCAGCAGCCCGAATTGGTATGAGGAGGAGACCCAGTACTTC

j_call: TRBJ2-5
v_call: TRBV7-9
clone_size: few
d_call: .
cdr3_aa: CASSTNGGSRETQYF
cdr3_nt: TGTGCCAGCAGCACAAATGGGGGGTCACGGGAGACCCAGTACTTC

j_call: TRBJ2-2
v_call: TRBV6-2/TRBV6-3
clone_size: few
d_call: TRBD1
cdr3_aa: CASSPGQGASGELFF
cdr3_nt: TGTGCCAGCAGTCCAGGACAGGGGGCGTCCGGGGAGCTGTTTTTT

j_call: TRBJ1-2
v_call: TRBV3-1
clone_size: .
d_call: .
cdr3_aa: CASSQSWVGYTF
cdr3_nt: TGTGCCAGCAGCCAATCGTGGGTTGGCTACACCTTC

j_call: TRBJ2-7
v_call: TRBV5-1
clone_size: many
d_call: .
cdr3_aa: CASSLGERPYEQYF
cdr3_nt: TGCGCCAGCAGCTTGGGGGAGAGACCCTACGAGCAGTACTTC

j_call: TRBJ1-1
v_call: TRBV6-2/TRBV6-3
clone_size: few
d_call: .
cdr3_aa: CASTKGGNTEAFF
cdr3_nt: TGTGCCAGCACCAAAGGAGGGAACACTGAAGCTTTCTTT

j_call: TRBJ2-2
v_call: TRBV7-2
clone_size: few
d_call: .
cdr3_aa: CASSLGGPSTGELFF
cdr3_nt: TGTGCCAGCAGCTTAGGTGGGCCAAGTACCGGGGAGCTGTTTTTT

j_call: TRBJ2-3
v_call: TRBV24-1
clone_size: .
d_call: TRBD1
cdr3_aa: CATSDLATGEATNTQYF
cdr3_nt: TGTGCCACCAGTGATTTGGCGACAGGGGAAGCTACAAATACGCAGTATTTT

j_call: TRBJ2-5
v_call: TRBV12-3/TRBV12-4
clone_size: many
d_call: .
cdr3_aa: CASSFGETQYF
cdr3_nt: TGTGCCAGCAGTTTCGGAGAGACCCAGTACTTC

j_call: TRBJ2-5
v_call: TRBV9
clone_size: few
d_call: TRBD2
cdr3_aa: CASSQGAGEGETQYF
cdr3_nt: TGTGCCAGCAGCCAAGGTGCGGGGGAAGGAGAGACCCAGTACTTC

j_call: TRBJ1-2
v_call: TRBV28
clone_size: .
d_call: .
cdr3_aa: CASSLNTGFDGYTF
cdr3_nt: TGTGCCAGCAGTCTAAACACAGGGTTTGATGGCTACACCTTC

j_call: TRBJ1-3
v_call: TRBV4-1
clone_size: once
d_call: .
cdr3_aa: CASSQTDRMGDTIYF
cdr3_nt: TGCGCCAGCAGCCAGACAGACAGGATGGGGGACACCATATATTTT

j_call: TRBJ1-2
v_call: TRBV25-1
clone_size: few
d_call: .
cdr3_aa: CASSEWQPLGGYTF
cdr3_nt: TGTGCCAGCAGTGAGTGGCAGCCCCTAGGTGGCTACACCTTC

j_call: TRBJ1-1
v_call: TRBV13
clone_size: few
d_call: .
cdr3_aa: CASSLGLMGASNTEAFF
cdr3_nt: TGTGCCAGCAGCTTAGGCCTAATGGGGGCCTCGAACACTGAAGCTTTCTTT

j_call: TRBJ2-3
v_call: TRBV6-5
clone_size: .
d_call: TRBD2
cdr3_aa: CASSYGGGAGDTQYF
cdr3_nt: TGTGCCAGCAGTTACGGCGGGGGGGCCGGAGATACGCAGTATTTT

j_call: TRBJ1-2
v_call: TRBV5-8
clone_size: few
d_call: .
cdr3_aa: CASSLARKGYGYTF
cdr3_nt: TGTGCCAGCAGCTTGGCACGGAAAGGCTATGGCTACACCTTC

j_call: TRBJ2-1
v_call: TRBV11-2
clone_size: .
d_call: .
cdr3_aa: CASSSLREQFF
cdr3_nt: TGTGCCAGCAGCTCATTACGGGAGCAGTTCTTC

j_call: TRBJ2-1
v_call: TRBV29-1
clone_size: many
d_call: .
cdr3_aa: CSAPRLASDPREQFF
cdr3_nt: TGCAGCGCCCCTAGGCTAGCGAGCGACCCACGAGAGCAGTTCTTC

j_call: TRBJ2-2
v_call: TRBV5-4
clone_size: .
d_call: .
cdr3_aa: CASQTGPTGELFF
cdr3_nt: TGTGCCAGTCAAACCGGGCCCACCGGGGAGCTGTTTTTT

j_call: TRBJ1-2
v_call: TRBV7-2
clone_size: .
d_call: .
cdr3_aa: CASSLEAFYGYTF
cdr3_nt: TGTGCCAGCAGCTTAGAAGCTTTCTATGGCTACACCTTC

j_call: TRBJ2-2
v_call: TRBV19
clone_size: .
d_call: .
cdr3_aa: CASSIGAAGELFF
cdr3_nt: TGTGCCAGTAGTATCGGGGCAGCCGGGGAGCTGTTTTTT

j_call: TRBJ1-2
v_call: TRBV5-1
clone_size: .
d_call: TRBD1
cdr3_aa: CASSWVDRANGYTF
cdr3_nt: TGCGCCAGCAGCTGGGTGGACAGGGCTAATGGCTACACCTTC

j_call: TRBJ2-7
v_call: TRBV27
clone_size: .
d_call: .
cdr3_aa: CASSSSPSSYEQYF
cdr3_nt: TGTGCCAGCAGTTCATCCCCAAGCTCCTACGAGCAGTACTTC

j_call: TRBJ2-5
v_call: TRBV6-5
clone_size: few
d_call: TRBD2
cdr3_aa: CASSPYSTAGGPETQYF
cdr3_nt: TGTGCCAGCAGTCCCTACAGCACTGCGGGGGGGCCAGAGACCCAGTACTTC

j_call: TRBJ1-2
v_call: TRBV19
clone_size: few
d_call: .
cdr3_aa: CASSWAAGGYGYTF
cdr3_nt: TGTGCCAGTAGTTGGGCTGCTGGAGGCTATGGCTACACCTTC

j_call: TRBJ2-1
v_call: TRBV15
clone_size: few
d_call: TRBD2
cdr3_aa: CATSRGLGEGNEQFF
cdr3_nt: TGTGCCACCAGCAGGGGACTAGGGGAGGGCAATGAGCAGTTCTTC

j_call: TRBJ2-2
v_call: TRBV4-3
clone_size: .
d_call: .
cdr3_aa: CASSQGIGELFF
cdr3_nt: TGCGCCAGCAGCCAAGGGATCGGGGAGCTGTTTTTT

j_call: TRBJ1-2
v_call: TRBV29-1
clone_size: .
d_call: .
cdr3_aa: CSVAGSLSGGYTF
cdr3_nt: TGCAGCGTTGCCGGATCCCTTTCGGGTGGCTACACCTTC

j_call: TRBJ1-5
v_call: TRBV12-3/TRBV12-4
clone_size: few
d_call: .
cdr3_aa: CASSLVQGGDQPQHF
cdr3_nt: TGTGCCAGCAGTTTAGTCCAAGGAGGGGATCAGCCCCAGCATTTT

j_call: TRBJ1-6
v_call: TRBV27
clone_size: many
d_call: .
cdr3_aa: CASSPVRRYVWANSPLHF
cdr3_nt: TGTGCCAGCAGTCCCGTTCGTCGGTACGTGTGGGCTAATTCACCCCTCCACTTT

j_call: TRBJ2-2
v_call: TRBV7-2
clone_size: few
d_call: .
cdr3_aa: CASSLGGGTTGELFF
cdr3_nt: TGTGCCAGCAGCTTAGGAGGTGGGACCACCGGGGAGCTGTTTTTT

j_call: TRBJ1-1
v_call: TRBV6-4
clone_size: .
d_call: TRBD1
cdr3_aa: CASSATRDRGHTEAFF
cdr3_nt: TGTGCCAGCAGTGCCACCCGGGACAGGGGGCACACTGAAGCTTTCTTT

j_call: TRBJ2-5
v_call: TRBV6-5
clone_size: many
d_call: .
cdr3_aa: CASNPGVAETQYF
cdr3_nt: TGTGCCAGCAATCCAGGGGTGGCAGAGACCCAGTACTTC

j_call: TRBJ2-1
v_call: TRBV7-9
clone_size: few
d_call: .
cdr3_aa: CASSFRDFYNEQFF
cdr3_nt: TGTGCCAGCAGCTTCCGGGACTTTTACAATGAGCAGTTCTTC

j_call: TRBJ1-3
v_call: TRBV29-1
clone_size: few
d_call: .
cdr3_aa: CSVGIPGRGNTIYF
cdr3_nt: TGCAGCGTAGGAATTCCGGGACGAGGAAACACCATATATTTT

j_call: TRBJ2-2
v_call: TRBV6-2/TRBV6-3
clone_size: few
d_call: .
cdr3_aa: CASSYAVGGWNTGELFF
cdr3_nt: TGTGCCAGCAGTTACGCCGTTGGGGGATGGAACACCGGGGAGCTGTTTTTT

j_call: TRBJ1-6
v_call: TRBV5-4
clone_size: few
d_call: TRBD1
cdr3_aa: CASSPDRGDSPLHF
cdr3_nt: TGTGCCAGCAGCCCGGACAGGGGAGATTCACCCCTCCACTTT

j_call: TRBJ1-4
v_call: TRBV12-3/TRBV12-4
clone_size: few
d_call: TRBD1
cdr3_aa: CASSFDRGNEKLFF
cdr3_nt: TGTGCCAGCAGTTTCGACAGGGGTAATGAAAAACTGTTTTTT

j_call: TRBJ2-1
v_call: TRBV19
clone_size: .
d_call: TRBD2
cdr3_aa: CASTPLAGGAEQFF
cdr3_nt: TGTGCCAGTACCCCACTAGCGGGGGGGGCTGAGCAGTTCTTC

j_call: TRBJ2-3
v_call: TRBV7-9
clone_size: .
d_call: .
cdr3_aa: CASSLAVVGTDTQYF
cdr3_nt: TGTGCCAGCAGCTTAGCCGTGGTTGGCACAGATACGCAGTATTTT

j_call: TRBJ2-3
v_call: TRBV21-1
clone_size: few
d_call: .
cdr3_aa: CASTNGTDKTDTQYF
cdr3_nt: TGTGCCAGCACCAACGGGACAGACAAAACAGATACGCAGTATTTT

j_call: TRBJ2-5
v_call: TRBV4-1
clone_size: few
d_call: TRBD2
cdr3_aa: CASSQRLAGGPQETQYF
cdr3_nt: TGCGCCAGCAGCCAACGACTAGCGGGGGGCCCCCAAGAGACCCAGTACTTC

j_call: TRBJ2-3
v_call: TRBV29-1
clone_size: many
d_call: .
cdr3_aa: CSVEVPAAGTDTQYF
cdr3_nt: TGCAGCGTTGAAGTTCCGGCGGCTGGCACAGATACGCAGTATTTT

j_call: TRBJ2-2
v_call: TRBV29-1
clone_size: .
d_call: .
cdr3_aa: CSVLGGRELFF
cdr3_nt: TGCAGCGTGCTAGGGGGTCGGGAGCTGTTTTTT

j_call: TRBJ1-5
v_call: TRBV4-1
clone_size: few
d_call: .
cdr3_aa: CASSPNGRSNQPQHF
cdr3_nt: TGCGCCAGCAGCCCCAACGGCAGGAGCAATCAGCCCCAGCATTTT

j_call: TRBJ1-1
v_call: TRBV4-2
clone_size: few
d_call: TRBD1
cdr3_aa: CASKIAGTANTEAFF
cdr3_nt: TGTGCCAGCAAAATAGCCGGGACAGCTAACACTGAAGCTTTCTTT

j_call: TRBJ2-3
v_call: TRBV7-9
clone_size: .
d_call: TRBD2
cdr3_aa: CASSLLAGTTTDTQYF
cdr3_nt: TGTGCCAGCAGCTTACTAGCGGGGACGACCACAGATACGCAGTATTTT

j_call: TRBJ1-2
v_call: TRBV5-1
clone_size: .
d_call: .
cdr3_aa: CASSFDGSNYGYTF
cdr3_nt: TGCGCCAGCAGCTTCGACGGTTCTAACTATGGCTACACCTTC

j_call: TRBJ2-7
v_call: TRBV29-1
clone_size: .
d_call: .
cdr3_aa: CSVLLPGTYEQYF
cdr3_nt: TGCAGCGTCCTACTTCCGGGAACCTACGAGCAGTACTTC

j_call: TRBJ1-4
v_call: TRBV4-3
clone_size: few
d_call: .
cdr3_aa: CASSQGAGQSRNEKLFF
cdr3_nt: TGCGCCAGCAGCCAAGGGGCAGGACAGTCACGAAATGAAAAACTGTTTTTT

j_call: TRBJ1-1
v_call: TRBV7-9
clone_size: .
d_call: .
cdr3_aa: CASSPGRARGTEAFF
cdr3_nt: TGTGCCAGCAGCCCGGGGAGGGCTAGGGGTACTGAAGCTTTCTTT

j_call: TRBJ2-2
v_call: TRBV12-3/TRBV12-4
clone_size: few
d_call: .
cdr3_aa: CASSLTGLLFF
cdr3_nt: TGTGCCAGCAGTCTTACCGGCCTGCTGTTTTTT

j_call: TRBJ1-4
v_call: TRBV11-2
clone_size: few
d_call: .
cdr3_aa: CASSSGLSGTNEKLFF
cdr3_nt: TGTGCCAGCAGCTCCGGGCTTTCAGGGACTAATGAAAAACTGTTTTTT

j_call: TRBJ2-3
v_call: TRBV27
clone_size: few
d_call: TRBD2
cdr3_aa: CASSSRTAGAVDTQYF
cdr3_nt: TGTGCCAGCAGTTCAAGGACAGCGGGGGCGGTAGATACGCAGTATTTT

j_call: TRBJ2-3
v_call: TRBV24-1
clone_size: few
d_call: TRBD2
cdr3_aa: CATSDSSGVRDTQYF
cdr3_nt: TGTGCCACCAGTGATTCCAGCGGGGTTAGAGATACGCAGTATTTT

j_call: TRBJ1-1
v_call: TRBV27
clone_size: .
d_call: .
cdr3_aa: CASSPRVGYSEAFF
cdr3_nt: TGTGCCAGCAGTCCCAGGGTGGGGTACTCTGAAGCTTTCTTT

j_call: TRBJ2-5
v_call: TRBV7-9
clone_size: .
d_call: TRBD2
cdr3_aa: CASSLVTAGATQETQYF
cdr3_nt: TGTGCCAGCAGCTTAGTTACAGCGGGGGCTACCCAAGAGACCCAGTACTTC